The sample holds one count of the clone carrying this TCR beta chain. The germline CDR1 and CDR2 sequences are MDHEN and SYDVKM. The CDR3 has 14 amino acids. The V end lost 8 bases, the J end lost 0 bases, and 11 bases lay between the germline ends. This record belongs to a study of shared clonotypes between healthy human individuals. Some clones are missing from TCRdb's copy, which holds only in-frame ones; the method was immunoSEQ multiplex PCR. The top ten clones hold about an eighth of a sample with about 510,000 clones, roughly 78% of them seen once. Donors, without exception, were Caucasian adults residing in Nashville, Tennessee. Around 90 million PBMCs per unsorted sample were used for genomic DNA.

The V gene is TRBV28, the J gene TRBJ1-3; D not certain. This TCR derives from a woman aged 40 to 50 in good health. Some clones in this sample may be carry-over from other donors' samples. Specimen: PBMCs. The DNA for the CDR3 is TGTGCCAGCGCCGGGCCTCACTCTGGAAACACCATATATTTT. Translating it yields CASAGPHSGNTIYF.